Listed below are T cell receptor beta chains from one sample, sequenced in a study of naive and memory T cell subsets. TCRdb re-analysed the UMI-ligation and nested PCR reads in MiXCR, keeping a single row per CDR3 protein. The sample yields about 26,000 distinct CDR3 sequences, roughly 5.2% seen once. Sequencing was carried out using blood. These receptors originate from an adult in good health. Both conserved end residues are part of each CDR3. Fields, in order: J gene, V gene, clone size, D gene, CDR3 DNA, CDR3 protein. The D gene is left open where the match is weak. The size of a clone is reported for some rows only, either as once, few or many, or as a class for expanded clones.

j_call: TRBJ2-7
v_call: TRBV2
clone_size: few
d_call: NA
cdr3_nt: TGTGCCAGCAGTGAATACTGGGGGAAAATTAGCGAGCAGTACTTC
cdr3_aa: CASSEYWGKISEQYF

j_call: TRBJ2-3
v_call: TRBV6-2/TRBV6-3
clone_size: many
d_call: TRBD2
cdr3_nt: TGTGCCAGCAGTTACTCGGGGGGACTAGCGGGTCTTGATACGCAGTATTTT
cdr3_aa: CASSYSGGLAGLDTQYF

j_call: TRBJ2-1
v_call: TRBV6-2/TRBV6-3
clone_size: many
d_call: TRBD1
cdr3_nt: TGTGCCAGCAGTCCCAGGACAGGGGTTCGCAATGAGCAGTTCTTC
cdr3_aa: CASSPRTGVRNEQFF

j_call: TRBJ2-7
v_call: TRBV6-2/TRBV6-3
clone_size: NA
d_call: NA
cdr3_nt: TGTGCCAGCAGTTACTCGACTAAAGGTCCCTACGAGCAGTACTTC
cdr3_aa: CASSYSTKGPYEQYF

j_call: TRBJ1-2
v_call: TRBV29-1
clone_size: many
d_call: TRBD1
cdr3_nt: TGCAGCGTTGCGGCAGGGGGCGAGGACTATGGCTACACCTTC
cdr3_aa: CSVAAGGEDYGYTF

j_call: TRBJ2-7
v_call: TRBV6-2/TRBV6-3
clone_size: few
d_call: TRBD2
cdr3_nt: TGTGCCGCCTCAATCGGGGGGGTCTACTACGAGCAGTACTTC
cdr3_aa: CAASIGGVYYEQYF

j_call: TRBJ2-7
v_call: TRBV7-2
clone_size: many
d_call: TRBD1
cdr3_nt: TGTGCCAGCAGCTTAGCCGGGACAGGGGGTTACGAGCAGTACTTC
cdr3_aa: CASSLAGTGGYEQYF

j_call: TRBJ2-1
v_call: TRBV18
clone_size: many
d_call: NA
cdr3_nt: TGTGCCAGCTCGGCCCCAGGGGCCTACAATGAGCAGTTCTTC
cdr3_aa: CASSAPGAYNEQFF

j_call: TRBJ1-2
v_call: TRBV12-3/TRBV12-4
clone_size: many
d_call: NA
cdr3_nt: TGTGCCAGCAGTTTAGACTCCACAGGGACGGGCGGCTACACCTTC
cdr3_aa: CASSLDSTGTGGYTF

j_call: TRBJ2-2
v_call: TRBV2
clone_size: many
d_call: TRBD2
cdr3_nt: TGTGCCAGCAGATCCTTACGGGACTACAAGAAAACCGGGGAGCTGTTTTTT
cdr3_aa: CASRSLRDYKKTGELFF

j_call: TRBJ2-6
v_call: TRBV28
clone_size: many
d_call: TRBD2
cdr3_nt: TGTGCCAGCCGGGGGGGAGGGGCCAACGTCCTGACTTTC
cdr3_aa: CASRGGGANVLTF

j_call: TRBJ2-4
v_call: TRBV28
clone_size: many
d_call: NA
cdr3_nt: TGTGCCAGCAGCATGGGAGTCGGAGGCAAAAACATTCAGTACTTC
cdr3_aa: CASSMGVGGKNIQYF

j_call: TRBJ2-1
v_call: TRBV29-1
clone_size: few
d_call: TRBD2
cdr3_nt: TGCAGCGGCGGGGGAAGAGGGACTAGCGATACTGAGCAGTTCTTC
cdr3_aa: CSGGGRGTSDTEQFF

j_call: TRBJ2-7
v_call: TRBV6-2/TRBV6-3
clone_size: NA
d_call: NA
cdr3_nt: TGTGCCAGCAGTTACTCGGCGTCGTACGAGCAGTACTTC
cdr3_aa: CASSYSASYEQYF

j_call: TRBJ1-5
v_call: TRBV12-3/TRBV12-4
clone_size: many
d_call: NA
cdr3_nt: TGTGCCAGCGGGGACATCAATCGGTCCCAGCATTTT
cdr3_aa: CASGDINRSQHF

j_call: TRBJ2-7
v_call: TRBV20-1
clone_size: many
d_call: TRBD1
cdr3_nt: TGCAGTGCTGACAGGGGAGGCTACTACGAGCAGTACTTC
cdr3_aa: CSADRGGYYEQYF

j_call: TRBJ2-6
v_call: TRBV12-3/TRBV12-4
clone_size: many
d_call: NA
cdr3_nt: TGTGCCAGCAGCCTGACTTCTGGGGCCAACGTCCTGACTTTC
cdr3_aa: CASSLTSGANVLTF

j_call: TRBJ2-3
v_call: TRBV28
clone_size: many
d_call: NA
cdr3_nt: TGTGCCAGCAGTTTAGGGGGGCCAGGGGGTACGCAGTATTTT
cdr3_aa: CASSLGGPGGTQYF

j_call: TRBJ2-3
v_call: TRBV12-3/TRBV12-4
clone_size: many
d_call: NA
cdr3_nt: TGTGCCAGCAGTTCGGAACAGTCTAGCACAGATACGCAGTATTTT
cdr3_aa: CASSSEQSSTDTQYF

j_call: TRBJ2-1
v_call: TRBV2
clone_size: many
d_call: NA
cdr3_nt: TGTGCCAGCGGGTGGGTGAATCCGGACAATGAGCAGTTCTTC
cdr3_aa: CASGWVNPDNEQFF

j_call: TRBJ1-1
v_call: TRBV7-9
clone_size: many
d_call: NA
cdr3_nt: TGTGCCAGCAGCCTTACGGGTGGGAAAACTGAAGCTTTCTTT
cdr3_aa: CASSLTGGKTEAFF

j_call: TRBJ1-5
v_call: TRBV29-1
clone_size: many
d_call: NA
cdr3_nt: TGCAGCGTTGTGCCAGGGAATAGCAATCAGCCCCAGCATTTT
cdr3_aa: CSVVPGNSNQPQHF

j_call: TRBJ2-3
v_call: TRBV19
clone_size: many
d_call: TRBD2
cdr3_nt: TGTGCCAGTAGTTTTTTGGCTAGCGGGAGTGATACGCAGTATTTT
cdr3_aa: CASSFLASGSDTQYF

j_call: TRBJ2-7
v_call: TRBV27
clone_size: many
d_call: TRBD2
cdr3_nt: TGTGCCAGCAGGCTAGCGGGATCCTACGAGCAGTACTTC
cdr3_aa: CASRLAGSYEQYF

j_call: TRBJ2-6
v_call: TRBV27
clone_size: many
d_call: NA
cdr3_nt: TGTGCCAGCAGTTTTGCGACCCAGGCTCCTGGGGCCAACGTCCTGACTTTC
cdr3_aa: CASSFATQAPGANVLTF

j_call: TRBJ1-1
v_call: TRBV30
clone_size: NA
d_call: TRBD1
cdr3_nt: TGTGCCTGGAGGGTCTACCGGGACAGGGCCACTGAAGCTTTCTTT
cdr3_aa: CAWRVYRDRATEAFF

j_call: TRBJ1-5
v_call: TRBV6-2/TRBV6-3
clone_size: NA
d_call: NA
cdr3_nt: TGTGCCAGCAGTTACGGCGGATCGGGCAATCAGCCCCAGCATTTT
cdr3_aa: CASSYGGSGNQPQHF

j_call: TRBJ2-1
v_call: TRBV13
clone_size: many
d_call: NA
cdr3_nt: TGTGCCAGCAGCCCGGGGACACCTGGGGAGCAGTTCTTC
cdr3_aa: CASSPGTPGEQFF

j_call: TRBJ1-2
v_call: TRBV10-3
clone_size: many
d_call: NA
cdr3_nt: TGTGCCATCGGGGCTGCCGGGGGCGACACCTTC
cdr3_aa: CAIGAAGGDTF

j_call: TRBJ2-5
v_call: TRBV24-1
clone_size: many
d_call: NA
cdr3_nt: TGTGCCACCAGTGAGGGGGATTTCGGCGAGACCCAGTACTTC
cdr3_aa: CATSEGDFGETQYF

j_call: TRBJ2-1
v_call: TRBV7-9
clone_size: few
d_call: NA
cdr3_nt: TGTGCCAGCAGCCCAACCCTAAGCGCGCGAGCCAATGAGCAGTTCTTC
cdr3_aa: CASSPTLSARANEQFF

j_call: TRBJ2-1
v_call: TRBV29-1
clone_size: many
d_call: NA
cdr3_nt: TGCAGCGCCGAAGGGCAGGGTGAGCAGTTCTTC
cdr3_aa: CSAEGQGEQFF

j_call: TRBJ1-6
v_call: TRBV20-1
clone_size: many
d_call: NA
cdr3_nt: TGCAGTGCTAGAGATGATTCACCCCTCCACTTT
cdr3_aa: CSARDDSPLHF

j_call: TRBJ2-3
v_call: TRBV7-2
clone_size: few
d_call: NA
cdr3_nt: TGTGCCAGCAGCGTCCGGGCGATTGGACGAGATACGCAGTATTTT
cdr3_aa: CASSVRAIGRDTQYF

j_call: TRBJ2-7
v_call: TRBV12-3/TRBV12-4
clone_size: many
d_call: NA
cdr3_nt: TGTGCCAGCAGATCCCAGGGGAACGAGCAGTACTTC
cdr3_aa: CASRSQGNEQYF

j_call: TRBJ2-7
v_call: TRBV28
clone_size: many
d_call: TRBD2
cdr3_nt: TGTGCCAGCAGGTCCGGGACTAGCGGTTACGAGCAGTACTTC
cdr3_aa: CASRSGTSGYEQYF

j_call: TRBJ2-7
v_call: TRBV20-1
clone_size: NA
d_call: TRBD1
cdr3_nt: TGCAGTGCTCAGGGGACAGGGGGCCACTTCTCCTACGAGCAGTACTTC
cdr3_aa: CSAQGTGGHFSYEQYF

j_call: TRBJ2-5
v_call: TRBV29-1
clone_size: few
d_call: NA
cdr3_nt: TGCAGCTCCCGTCTGGGGCAAGAGACCCAGTACTTC
cdr3_aa: CSSRLGQETQYF

j_call: TRBJ2-1
v_call: TRBV12-3/TRBV12-4
clone_size: medium-sized
d_call: NA
cdr3_nt: TGTCTCATAGCGGCCTTAGATGGTGAGCAGTTCTTC
cdr3_aa: CLIAALDGEQFF

j_call: TRBJ2-1
v_call: TRBV5-1
clone_size: NA
d_call: NA
cdr3_nt: TGCGCCAGCAGCTTGGACTATAACAATGAGCAGTTCTTC
cdr3_aa: CASSLDYNNEQFF